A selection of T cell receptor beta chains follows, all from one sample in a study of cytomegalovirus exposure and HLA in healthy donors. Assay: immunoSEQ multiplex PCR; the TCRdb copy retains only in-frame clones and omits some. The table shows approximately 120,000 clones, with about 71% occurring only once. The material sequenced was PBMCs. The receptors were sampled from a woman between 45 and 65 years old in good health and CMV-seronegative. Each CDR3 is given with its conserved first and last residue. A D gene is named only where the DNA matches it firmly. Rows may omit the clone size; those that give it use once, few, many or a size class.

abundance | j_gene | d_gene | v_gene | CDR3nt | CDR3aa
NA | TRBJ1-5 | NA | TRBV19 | TGTGCCAGTAGTTATAGACAGGAGTATAGCAATCAGCCCCAGCATTTT | CASSYRQEYSNQPQHF
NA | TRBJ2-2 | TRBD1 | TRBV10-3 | TGTGCCATCGGACAGGGGCGGGACACCGGGGAGCTGTTTTTT | CAIGQGRDTGELFF
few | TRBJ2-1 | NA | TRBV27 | TGTGCCAGCAGTCCCCCCCTGAGCTTTGAGCAGTTCTTC | CASSPPLSFEQFF
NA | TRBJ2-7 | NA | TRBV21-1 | TGTGCCAGCAGCAAGGTGGCAGGGGGCGTCTACGAGCAGTACTTC | CASSKVAGGVYEQYF
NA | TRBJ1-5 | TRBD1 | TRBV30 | TGTGCCTGGAGGGAGACAGGGGGCATCGAGCAGCCCCAGCATTTT | CAWRETGGIEQPQHF
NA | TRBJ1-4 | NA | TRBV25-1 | TGTGCCAGCAGATACAGGTCAACTAATGAAAAACTGTTTTTT | CASRYRSTNEKLFF
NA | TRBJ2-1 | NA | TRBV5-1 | TGCGCCAGCAGCTTACCGGGACTCGGAAGATACAATGAGCAGTTCTTC | CASSLPGLGRYNEQFF
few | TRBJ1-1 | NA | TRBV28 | TGTGCCAGCAGTTTATCTCCAGTCAACACTGAAGCTTTCTTT | CASSLSPVNTEAFF
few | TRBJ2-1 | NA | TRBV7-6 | TGTGCCAGCAGCTTAGCGGTGAGCTCCTACAATGAGCAGTTCTTC | CASSLAVSSYNEQFF
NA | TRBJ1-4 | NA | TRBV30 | TGTGCCTGGAGTGTAACAGGGCATGGGCGGGAAAAACTGTTTTTT | CAWSVTGHGREKLFF
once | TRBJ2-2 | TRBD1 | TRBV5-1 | TGCGCCAGCAGTTGGGACAGGGGGTCCACCGGGGAGCTGTTTTTT | CASSWDRGSTGELFF